The clone carrying this TCR beta chain occurred once. What it recognizes is unknown. Mouse gene names apply. Sequencing ends 1 residue short of the CDR3 end; the germline J gene provides the rest. The time point: mouse harvest day 14 after allogeneic transplant. Mouse grafts combined 10^7 T-cell-depleted bone marrow cells with 10^6 splenic CD5+ T cells. The sample originates from a study of tissue T cells after allogeneic stem cell transplantation. Method: immunoSEQ multiplex PCR; TCRdb's copy keeps in-frame clones and lacks some. The sample yields 2,200 or so clones, 46% seen once. Study-level points and caveats: Within patients, tissue anatomy strongly shaped TCR repertoire composition.

V was cut by 4 bases and J by 5 bases, with 8 bases left in between. This CDR3 comprises 12 residues. Germline V gives CDR1 LGHDT, CDR2 YNNKQL (reference sequence). The J gene is TRBJ1-1, the V gene TRBV4, with D possibly TRBD1 on 6 matching bases. This clonotype was obtained from a female BALB/c mouse given C57BL/6 T cells with graft-versus-host disease after an allogeneic hematopoietic cell transplant. Sequencing was performed on gut tissue. CDR3 loop: CASSFRGTEVFF. The CDR3 DNA, read in part, is TGTGCCAGCAGCTTCAGGGGAACAGAAGTCTTC.